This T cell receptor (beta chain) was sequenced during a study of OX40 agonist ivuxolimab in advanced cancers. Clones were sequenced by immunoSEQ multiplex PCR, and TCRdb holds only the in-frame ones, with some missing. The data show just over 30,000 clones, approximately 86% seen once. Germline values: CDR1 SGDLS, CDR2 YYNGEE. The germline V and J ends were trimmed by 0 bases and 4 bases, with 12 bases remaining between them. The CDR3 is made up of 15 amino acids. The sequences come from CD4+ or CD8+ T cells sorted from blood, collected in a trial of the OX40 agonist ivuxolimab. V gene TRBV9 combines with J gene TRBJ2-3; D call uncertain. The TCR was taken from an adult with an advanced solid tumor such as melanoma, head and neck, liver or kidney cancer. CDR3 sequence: CASSVGSAGADTQYF. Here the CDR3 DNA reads TGTGCCAGCAGCGTAGGCTCGGCAGGCGCAGATACGCAGTATTTT.